This T cell receptor beta chain was obtained from a study of T cell responses to AZD1222 COVID-19 vaccine. Study-level results: Of the AZD1222 recipients, only 5 or 6 were seropositive at baseline. Epitopes outside B.1.351 and B.1.1.7 mutated regions reportedly drew nearly half of spike TCRs. Vaccine-associated CD4 TCRs spanned spike, dominant at 160-218 and 743-854. The repertoires were collected only after the peak T cell response.

About this clone itself: The antigen is not known.

The CDR3 length is 15 residues. V was trimmed by 1 base and J by 0 bases, leaving 8 bases between them. Germline V CDR1 and CDR2: LGHNA, YNFKEQ. Sequencing used immunoSEQ multiplex PCR; TCRdb keeps in-frame clones, though not all of them. The sample includes approximately 190,000 clones, around 90% seen only once; the top ten take roughly 0.99%. The sequences come from peripheral blood, collected on day 0 of AZD1222 vaccination. The chain is built from TRBV4-2 and TRBJ2-3, with D possibly called TRBD1 or TRBD2 (5 bases each). This TCR came from an adult in good health. This CDR3 is CASSQAGLSTDTQYF. CDR3 bases: TGTGCCAGCAGCCAAGCGGGGCTTAGCACAGATACGCAGTATTTT.